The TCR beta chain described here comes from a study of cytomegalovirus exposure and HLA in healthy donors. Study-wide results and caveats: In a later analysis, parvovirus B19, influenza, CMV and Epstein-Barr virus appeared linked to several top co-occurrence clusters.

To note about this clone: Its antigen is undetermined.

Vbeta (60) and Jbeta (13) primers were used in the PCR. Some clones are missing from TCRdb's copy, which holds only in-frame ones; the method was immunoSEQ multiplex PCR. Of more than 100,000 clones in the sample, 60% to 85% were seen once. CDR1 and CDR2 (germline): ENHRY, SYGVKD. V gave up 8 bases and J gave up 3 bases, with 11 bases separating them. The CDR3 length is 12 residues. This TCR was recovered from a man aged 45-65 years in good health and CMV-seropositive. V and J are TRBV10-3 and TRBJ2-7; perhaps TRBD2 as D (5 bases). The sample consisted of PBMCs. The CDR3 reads CAIGGSDYEQYF. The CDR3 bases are TGTGCCATCGGTGGGAGCGACTACGAGCAGTACTTC.